These 11 T cell receptor beta chains share one sample of origin, sequenced in a study of T cells in Graves' hyperthyroidism and ophthalmopathy. RNA transcripts served as the template for amplifying TCR beta CDR3 regions. When the TCR CDR3 underwent first-round RT-PCR, the HTBI primer set was used. Via MiXCR, TCRdb re-called the multiplex PCR reads, giving one row per CDR3 protein. The data show approximately 420,000 distinct CDR3 sequences, about an eighth seen once. Sequencing was carried out using blood. The receptor set was obtained from a young woman with Graves' hyperthyroidism.

This clonotype has ten or more counts. This chain connects TRBV3-1 to TRBJ2-7; TRBD2 matches 7 bases. CDR3 length: 15 amino acids. Germline CDR1 and CDR2: LGHDT and YNNKEL (reference sequence). Trimming took 2 bases from V and 3 from J; bases not matched to a gene: 7. CDR3 bases: TGTGCCAGCAGCCAACAGCGGGACTCGCTCTACGAGCAGTACTTC. Residues: CASSQQRDSLYEQYF.

This clonotype was detected ten times or more. The CDR3 region is CASSVGTNYNEQFF. The CDR3 nucleotides are TGTGCCAGCAGCGTAGGGACTAATTACAATGAGCAGTTCTTC. The chain is built from TRBV9 and TRBJ2-1, with D perhaps TRBD2 (6 bases). There are 14 residues in the CDR3. V dropped 0 bases and J dropped 4 bases, with 8 bases sitting between them. Germline V lookup: CDR1 SGDLS, CDR2 YYNGEE.

This clonotype occurred many times. This chain connects TRBV18 to TRBJ1-1, with D perhaps TRBD1 (5 bases). V lost 2 bases and J lost 5, with 15 bases in between. Germline CDR1 is KGHSH and CDR2 is LQKENI. The CDR3 covers 15 residues. In DNA, the CDR3 is TGTGCCAGCTCACCAGCCGGGGGTCTCGGGACTGAAGCTTTCTTT. It translates to CASSPAGGLGTEAFF. Drawing the rest from reference TRBV18 and TRBJ1-1, the complete variable domain is NAGVMQNPRHLVRRRGQEARLRCSPMKGHSHVYWYRQLPEEGLKFMVYLQKENIIDESGMPKERFSAEFPKEGPSILRIQQVVRGDSAAYFCASSPAGGLGTEAFFGQGTRLTVV.

This clonotype has a count of ten or more. This chain connects TRBV28 to TRBJ1-2, with TRBD1 as a possible D gene (5 bases). The germline V and J ends were trimmed by 5 bases and 5 bases, with 15 bases remaining between them. Germline V CDR1 and CDR2: MDHEN, SYDVKM. The CDR3 spans 14 residues. The CDR3 DNA is TGTGCCAGCAGTCCGGACACCCGACCATATGGCTACACCTTC. It translates to CASSPDTRPYGYTF.

This clonotype has just a few counts. The chain uses TRBV5-4 and TRBJ2-7; D not resolved. Trimming stripped 0 bases from V and 2 bases from J, with 9 bases between. This CDR3 contains 14 residues. Looked up from germline, CDR1 is SGHNT and CDR2 is YYREEE (reference sequence). CDR3 sequence (DNA): TGTGCCAGCAGCTTGGGCAGGCCCCCCTACGAGCAGTACTTC. Residues: CASSLGRPPYEQYF.

This clonotype occurred a few times. This chain joins TRBV18 and TRBJ2-1, with unresolved D. Trimming removed 1 base at V and 4 bases at J, with 5 bases between. The CDR3 loop spans 13 amino acids. Germline V gene sequence: CDR1 KGHSH, CDR2 LQKENI. CDR3 sequence: CASSPQKYNEQFF. As DNA, the CDR3 is TGTGCCAGCTCACCACAGAAGTACAATGAGCAGTTCTTC.

Of note for this clonotype: In this CDR3 the conserved last residue, phenylalanine or tryptophan, is missing, so a read error is likely. The chain is built from TRBV9 and TRBJ2-5, with D unclear. V dropped 4 bases and J dropped 0 bases, with 13 bases sitting between them. Germline lookup yields CDR1 SGDLS and CDR2 YYNGEE. The CDR3 extends over 15 amino acids. In DNA form, the CDR3 reads TGTGCCAGCAGCCGAAACTTTATAAACCAAGAGACCCAGTACCTC. The encoded protein is CASSRNFINQETQYL.

This clonotype has ten or more counts. V usage is TRBV30 and J usage is TRBJ2-3; D possibly corresponds to TRBD1 (6 bases). Germline-derived CDR1 and CDR2 are GTSNPN and SVGIG (reference sequence). The CDR3 runs to 12 residues. V lost 4 bases, J lost 2 bases, and 7 bases lay in between. CDR3 in amino acids: CAWTGDTDTQYF. The CDR3 nucleotides read TGTGCCTGGACAGGGGACACAGATACGCAGTATTTT.

This clonotype was seen repeatedly, ten times or more. The genes are TRBV12-3 or TRBV12-4 and TRBJ2-5; the match to TRBD2 covers 7 bases. This CDR3 spans 14 amino acids. J lost 5 bases, V lost 4 bases, and 7 bases had no gene match. This chain's CDR3 is CASSSPGGWETQYF. CDR3 DNA: TGTGCCAGCAGTTCCCCCGGGGGGTGGGAGACCCAGTACTTC.

This clonotype has more than one count but fewer than ten. V is TRBV10-3 and J is TRBJ1-1, with TRBD1 matching over 9 bases. With V trimmed by 5 bases and J by 1 base, 2 bases remained unmatched. The CDR3 sequence is 14 residues long. Germline lookup yields CDR1 ENHRY and CDR2 SYGVKD. CDR3 protein: CAISKQGANTEAFF. The CDR3 nucleotides are TGTGCCATCAGTAAACAGGGGGCGAACACTGAAGCTTTCTTT.

This clonotype showed up just a few times. This clone may be a read error of a much larger clone one base away. The chain combines TRBV24-1 with TRBJ2-2; the D gene is possibly TRBD1 (5 bases). Germline values: CDR1 KGHDR, CDR2 SFDVKD. The CDR3 is 14 amino acids. Trimming removed 6 bases from V and 5 bases from J, with 12 bases in between. The CDR3 protein is CATSHDRRTGELFF. CDR3 bases: TGTGCCACCAGTCATGACAGACGTACCGGGGAGCTGTTTTTT.